The 21 T cell receptor beta chains below come from one sample, sequenced in a study of T cells after yellow fever vaccination. MiXCR, run by TCRdb on the 5' RACE reads, gives a single entry per CDR3 protein. This sample has under 500,000 distinct CDR3 sequences; 18% occur once, and the top ten carry 18%. The input for sequencing was PBMCs, taken before the yellow fever booster vaccination. The receptors originated from a man aged 18-30 years who received the YFV17D yellow fever vaccine.

The chain recombines TRBV9 with TRBJ1-5, with TRBD1 matching 7 bases. The CDR3 contains 16 residues. V was clipped by 2 bases and J by 3 bases; unmatched bases: 8. Germline V gene sequence: CDR1 SGDLS, CDR2 YYNGEE. For the CDR3, the DNA is TGTGCCAGCAGCGTGACTTCGGACAGGTTCAATCAGCCCCAGCATTTT. Protein sequence: CASSVTSDRFNQPQHF.

In DNA form, the CDR3 reads TGTGCCAGCGTTCAGGGTACCTATTATAAAAATGAGCAGTTCTTC. The encoded protein is CASVQGTYYKNEQFF. The chain combines TRBV6-1 with TRBJ2-1; maybe TRBD1 (5 bases). V was cut by 8 bases and J by 7 bases, with 21 bases left in between. The CDR3 spans 15 residues. The germline V gene has CDR1 MNHNS and CDR2 SASEGT.

The rearrangement links TRBV4-3 to TRBJ2-1; D is uncertain. The CDR3 sequence is 15 residues long. Germline V gene sequence: CDR1 LGHNA, CDR2 YSLEER. V lost 4 bases and J 4 bases, leaving 14 bases between the germline ends. CDR3 bases: TGCGCCAGCAGCCTCCGGCCGCAGGAATACAATGAGCAGTTCTTC. Amino acids: CASSLRPQEYNEQFF.

This clonotype has a handful of counts. The chain is built from TRBV10-2 and TRBJ1-2; D ambiguous. V was clipped by 6 bases and J by 8 bases, with 10 bases between them. The CDR3 is 11 residues long. CDR1 is WSHSY and CDR2 is SAAADI in the germline V gene. Here the CDR3 DNA reads TGCGCCAGCAGGGACGGTACCGGCTACACCTTC. Amino acid sequence: CASRDGTGYTF.

This clonotype has more than one count but fewer than ten. V usage is TRBV12-3 or TRBV12-4 and J usage is TRBJ1-2; D unclear. The CDR3 contains 13 residues. V was clipped by 6 bases and J by 3 bases, with 11 bases between them. The CDR3 DNA sequence: TGTGCCAGCAGACTCGACGGCTACTATGGCTACACCTTC. Residues: CASRLDGYYGYTF.

A few counts support this clonotype. V is TRBV7-2 and J is TRBJ2-1, with unresolved D. V lost 4 bases and J lost 9, with 13 bases in between. The CDR3 is made up of 13 amino acids. Per the germline V gene, CDR1 is SGHTA and CDR2 is FQGNSA. For the CDR3, the DNA is TGTGCCAGCAGCTGGTATTTAGGCGCTGAGCAGTTCTTC. Amino acid sequence: CASSWYLGAEQFF.

The sample holds many counts of this clonotype. The chain recombines TRBV28 with TRBJ1-6; no clear D. This CDR3 comprises 14 residues. Germline V gives CDR1 MDHEN, CDR2 SYDVKM. The V end was cut by 11 bases, the J end by 6 bases, with 17 bases between. Here the CDR3 reads CAGCDTGSNSPLHF. The CDR3 DNA reads TGTGCCGGCTGCGATACGGGGAGTAATTCACCCCTCCACTTT. Full variable domain (outside the CDR3, taken from reference TRBV28 and TRBJ1-6): DVKVTQSSRYLVKRTGEKVFLECVQDMDHENMFWYRQDPGLGLRLIYFSYDVKMKEKGDIPEGYSVSREKKERFSLILESASTNQTSMYLCAGCDTGSNSPLHFGNGTRLTVT.

The chain joins TRBV4-3 to TRBJ1-1; TRBD1 is a possible D gene (5 bases). Germline loops: CDR1 LGHNA, CDR2 YSLEER. The V end was cut by 2 bases, the J end by 5 bases, with 9 bases between. The CDR3 extends over 13 amino acids. Here the CDR3 reads CASSQSEGTEAFF. The CDR3 DNA sequence: TGCGCCAGCAGCCAATCAGAGGGGACTGAAGCTTTCTTT.

The chain couples TRBV7-2 to TRBJ2-3; 7 bases line up with TRBD2. The CDR3 spans 16 residues. Per the germline V gene, CDR1 is SGHTA and CDR2 is FQGNSA. The V segment lost 2 bases and the J segment 3 bases; nucleotides outside the gene matches: 8. The CDR3 reads CASSLWASGNTDTQYF. The CDR3 bases are TGTGCCAGCAGCTTATGGGCTAGCGGTAATACAGATACGCAGTATTTT.

The chain uses TRBV14 and TRBJ2-7; 7 positions agree with TRBD1. Trimming cost V 4 bases and J 0 bases; bases outside gene matches: 15. The CDR3 spans 18 residues. CDR1 and CDR2 (germline): SGHDN, FVKESK. CDR3 loop: CASSPTGQLYSSSYEQYF. The CDR3 nucleotides are TGTGCCAGCAGCCCCACGGGACAGCTCTATTCGAGCTCCTACGAGCAGTACTTC.

The V gene is TRBV7-9, the J gene TRBJ2-5; D might be TRBD1 (5 bases). Trimming removed 6 bases from V and 3 bases from J, with 8 bases in between. There are 12 residues in the CDR3. Germline V gene sequence: CDR1 SEHNR, CDR2 FQNEAQ (reference sequence). The CDR3 spells CASRPQEETQYF. CDR3 bases: TGTGCCAGCAGACCACAGGAAGAGACCCAGTACTTC.

This sequence joins TRBV6-5 and TRBJ1-2; 9 bases are shared with TRBD1. The CDR3 has 15 amino acids. V shed 3 bases and J 3 bases; nucleotides not matched to a gene: 5. CDR1 is MNHEY and CDR2 is SVGAGI in the germline V gene. The CDR3 region is CASSYGQGLDYGYTF. The CDR3 region has the DNA TGTGCCAGCAGTTATGGACAGGGGCTTGACTATGGCTACACCTTC.

This clonotype was picked up a small number of times. The chain recombines TRBV7-6 with TRBJ2-3; 8 nucleotides line up with TRBD2. J gave up 1 base and V 1 base, and 13 bases lay outside the gene matches. The length of the CDR3 is 19 residues. The germline CDR1 and CDR2 sequences are SGHVS and FNYEAQ. The CDR3 region has the DNA TGTGCCAGCAGCTTAGACCAGGGTGTTAGCGGGACGGGCACAGATACGCAGTATTTT. Translated, it gives CASSLDQGVSGTGTDTQYF.

This chain connects TRBV5-1 to TRBJ2-3, with 11 bases aligning to TRBD2. CDR3 length: 16 amino acids. Unmatched junction bases numbered 3, after V lost 1 base and J lost 2 bases. Per the germline V gene, CDR1 is SGHRS and CDR2 is YFSETQ. The CDR3 nucleotides read TGCGCCAGCAGCTTGAAACTAGCGGGGGTCACAGATACGCAGTATTTT. Its translation is CASSLKLAGVTDTQYF.

This clonotype has just a few counts. This chain joins TRBV5-1 and TRBJ1-2; D remains ambiguous. With 0 bases removed from V and 8 bases from J, the gap between germline ends came to 11 bases. The germline CDR1 and CDR2 sequences are SGHRS and YFSETQ. The CDR3 runs 13 residues. The CDR3 nucleotides read TGCGCCAGCAGCTTGGAACAGTCTGCCGGCTACACCTTC. Protein product: CASSLEQSAGYTF.

The chain has TRBV7-2 and TRBJ1-5; D is ambiguous. This CDR3 contains 13 residues. Trimming shortened V by 8 bases and J by 1 base, and 9 bases separated the two germline ends. From germline, CDR1 is SGHTA and CDR2 FQGNSA. The CDR3 nucleotides are TGTGCCAGCGGGCCGCGGAGCAATCAGCCCCAGCATTTT. It specifies CASGPRSNQPQHF.

The sample holds a few counts of this clonotype. J is TRBJ2-5 and V is TRBV30, with 8 bases matching TRBD2. CDR1 is GTSNPN and CDR2 is SVGIG in the germline V gene (reference sequence). Losses at the gene ends were 5 bases for V and 4 bases for J; bases not matched to a gene: 6. The CDR3 contains 13 residues. This CDR3 reads CAWEGLAGETQYF. The CDR3 DNA reads TGTGCCTGGGAAGGACTAGCTGGAGAGACCCAGTACTTC.

This clonotype has just a few counts. The chain has TRBV6-6 and TRBJ2-2, with TRBD1 matching over 7 bases. CDR3 length: 15 amino acids. Per germline, CDR1 MNHNY and CDR2 SVGAGI (reference sequence). After removal of 2 bases from V and 3 bases from J, the junction contained 3 bases not matched to a gene. CDR3 nucleotide sequence: TGTGCCAGCAGTTACGGGGGACAGTACACCGGGGAGCTGTTTTTT. It yields the protein CASSYGGQYTGELFF.

This chain uses TRBV7-8 with TRBJ2-7; D call uncertain. This CDR3 region has 13 residues. Trimming took off 1 base at V and 5 bases at J, with 9 bases between the two ends. The germline gives CDR1 SGHVS, CDR2 FQNEAQ. Here the CDR3 DNA reads TGTGCCAGCAGCTTAGGTACGGTCCACGAGCAGTACGTC. Translation gives CASSLGTVHEQYV.

This clonotype was observed a few times. The chain links TRBV20-1 to TRBJ2-7, with 9 bases lining up with TRBD2. Germline CDR1 and CDR2: DFQATT and SNEGSKA (reference sequence). This CDR3 spans 14 amino acids. V lost 5 bases and J lost 4; bases outside the gene matches: 9. The CDR3 region has the DNA TGCAGTGCTGGCGGGGTAGCGGGGGAGTACGAGCAGTACGTC. Protein: CSAGGVAGEYEQYV.

This clonotype has a handful of counts. The chain links TRBV15 to TRBJ2-5; TRBD2 aligns across 8 bases. The CDR3 spans 14 residues. Germline lookup yields CDR1 LNHNV and CDR2 YYDKDF (reference sequence). V lost 3 bases and J lost 6; bases outside the gene matches: 6. The CDR3 sequence: CATSRGGGRQTQYF. In DNA form, the CDR3 reads TGTGCCACCAGCAGGGGCGGGGGGAGGCAGACCCAGTACTTC. The full variable domain, in which reference TRBV15 and TRBJ2-5 provide the parts outside the CDR3, is DAMVIQNPRYQVTQFGKPVTLSCSQTLNHNVMYWYQQKSSQAPKLLFHYYDKDFNNEADTPDNFQSRRPNTSFCFLDIRSPGLGDTAMYLCATSRGGGRQTQYFGPGTRLLVL.